These 21 T cell receptor beta chains were all obtained from the same sample, sequenced in a study of metastatic and nonmetastatic thyroid tumors. TCRdb reanalyzed the PCR reads via MiXCR. The sample lists approximately 31,000 clones; under 20% were seen once. There were no patients who had received any treatment before thyroid surgery. The specimen was blood. All receptors come from a female donor with papillary thyroid cancer or a benign thyroid nodule (not recorded which). Some clones in this sample may be carry-over from other donors' samples.

This clone showed up many times. Germline is not matched at one junction end, which may reflect a read error. Other DNA variants within this sample encode the same CDR3. The rearrangement uses TRBV27 and TRBJ2-1; D may be TRBD1 or TRBD2 (5 bases each). CDR1 MNHEY and CDR2 SMNVEV come from the germline V gene (reference sequence). The CDR3 loop spans 12 amino acids. The CDR3 reads CASSFPGAGEVF. CDR3 bases: TGTGCCAGCAGTTTCCCCGGGGCTGGAGAGGTCTTC.

This clone was found many times. The chain carries TRBV4-1 and TRBJ1-4; TRBD1 agrees at 7 bases. The germline CDR1 and CDR2 sequences are MGHRA and YSYEKL. The length of the CDR3 is 14 residues. After removal of 4 bases from V and 8 bases from J, the junction contained 7 bases not matched to a gene. The CDR3 loop reads CASSRTGWQEKLFF. CDR3 bases: TGCGCCAGCAGCCGGACAGGCTGGCAGGAAAAACTGTTTTTT.

This clone was recorded many times. The chain recombines TRBV4-2 with TRBJ1-2; D gene uncertain. V dropped 3 bases and J dropped 6 bases, with 8 bases sitting between them. This CDR3 comprises 12 residues. The germline V gene encodes CDR1 LGHNA and CDR2 YNFKEQ. The CDR3 DNA follows: TGTGCCAGCAGCCAGAGGGATAATGGCTACACCTTC. It yields the protein CASSQRDNGYTF.

This clone was recorded many times. V gene TRBV20-1 combines with J gene TRBJ1-4; possibly TRBD1 for D (6 bases). Per germline, CDR1 DFQATT and CDR2 SNEGSKA (reference sequence). Trimming removed 2 bases at V and 3 bases at J, with 13 bases between. CDR3 size: 15 residues. CDR3 bases: TGCAGTGCTAGACGACCGACAGGCTCTAATGAAAAACTGTTTTTT. Residues: CSARRPTGSNEKLFF.

This clone has only a few counts. The chain combines TRBV6-1 with TRBJ2-7; 7 nucleotides match TRBD1. The germline CDR1 and CDR2 sequences are MNHNS and SASEGT. V dropped 6 bases and J dropped 5; count of bases not matched to a gene: 4. The CDR3 runs 12 residues. CDR3 DNA: TGTGCCAGCAGGGGACAGCCCCACGAGCAGTACTTC. This codes for CASRGQPHEQYF.

The table lists this clone with many counts. This rearrangement joins TRBV7-3 to TRBJ1-2, with 9 bases matching TRBD1. The ends lost 0 bases at V and 8 bases at J; junction bases unmatched: 4. Looked up from germline, CDR1 is SGHTA and CDR2 is FQGTGA. The CDR3 length is 14 residues. CDR3 residues: CASSLTTGGGGYTF. The CDR3 DNA reads TGTGCCAGCAGCTTAACGACAGGGGGAGGGGGCTACACCTTC. Together with reference TRBV7-3 and TRBJ1-2, the CDR3 gives the full variable domain: GAGVSQTPSNKVTEKGKYVELRCDPISGHTALYWYRQSLGQGPEFLIYFQGTGAADDSGLPNDRFFAVRPEGSVSTLKIQRTERGDSAVYLCASSLTTGGGGYTFGSGTRLTVV.

This clone came up many times. The rearrangement joins TRBV3-1 to TRBJ2-1, with 10 bases aligning to TRBD1. The V segment lost 4 bases and the J segment 9 bases; nucleotides outside the gene matches: 9. The CDR3 length is 15 residues. Germline loops: CDR1 LGHDT, CDR2 YNNKEL (reference sequence). CDR3 sequence reads: CASSPQDRGVGEQFF. The CDR3 DNA follows: TGTGCCAGCAGCCCCCAGGACAGGGGGGTAGGTGAGCAGTTCTTC.

The table lists this clone with a few counts. This chain uses TRBV11-2 with TRBJ2-5; D might be TRBD1 (6 bases). The CDR3 contains 17 residues. Trimming left V 5 bases short and J 2 bases short, with 21 bases between. Germline V gene lookup returns CDR1 SGHAT and CDR2 FQNNGV. The CDR3, as DNA: TGTGCCAGCAGCGGACCTGGACAGTTAGTGGGTCAAGAGACCCAGTACTTC. Residues: CASSGPGQLVGQETQYF.

The rearrangement uses TRBV20-1 and TRBJ2-3; D may be TRBD1 or TRBD2 (6 bases each). Per the germline V gene, CDR1 is DFQATT and CDR2 is SNEGSKA (reference sequence). This CDR3 comprises 15 residues. V shed 6 bases and J shed 1 base, with 17 bases lying between them. The CDR3 loop reads CSARVGGGGTDTQYF. In nucleotides, the CDR3 is TGCAGTGCGCGGGTAGGGGGAGGCGGCACAGATACGCAGTATTTT.

This clone has at least ten counts. The chain joins TRBV19 to TRBJ2-5; possibly TRBD1 for D (5 bases). Germline V lookup: CDR1 LNHDA, CDR2 SQIVND (reference sequence). The CDR3 length is 15 residues. Between the trimmed V and J ends, which lost 4 bases and 2 bases, there was a span of 14 bases. The CDR3 coding sequence is TGTGCCAGTAGTAAGAACCTCCCAGGGCAAGAGACCCAGTACTTC. Amino acids: CASSKNLPGQETQYF.

Within the sample, this clone is medium-sized. The chain is built from TRBV6-5 and TRBJ2-1; 9 nucleotides align to TRBD2. This CDR3 has 17 residues. Germline V CDR1 and CDR2: MNHEY, SVGAGI. Trimming took 0 bases from V and 10 from J; bases not matched to a gene: 13. The CDR3 reads CASSYSGPSGVYSEQFF. For the CDR3, the DNA is TGTGCCAGCAGTTACTCGGGGCCTAGCGGGGTATACAGCGAGCAGTTCTTC.

This clone was observed a handful of times. A clone one base away is much larger, so this may be a read error. This same CDR3 is encoded by further DNA sequences in the sample. V and J are TRBV16 and TRBJ2-4; no firm D call. This CDR3 is 13 amino acids long. Per the germline V gene, CDR1 is KGHSY and CDR2 is FQNENV. V was cut by 0 bases and J by 11 bases, with 11 bases left in between. The CDR3 bases are TGTGCCAGCAGCCAATCGAGGACCCCCTTTCAGTACTTC. Amino acids: CASSQSRTPFQYF. Together with reference TRBV16 and TRBJ2-4, the CDR3 gives the full variable domain: GEEVAQTPKHLVRGEGQKAKLYCAPIKGHSYVFWYQQVLKNEFKFLISFQNENVFDETGMPKERFSAKCLPNSPCSLEIQATKLEDSAVYFCASSQSRTPFQYFGAGTRLSVL.

This clone has a count of ten or more. The CDR3 here is CASSLAEGSTSTDTQYF. CDR3 in DNA: TGTGCCAGCAGCTTGGCAGAGGGATCAACTAGCACAGATACGCAGTATTTT. V and J are TRBV5-4 and TRBJ2-3; possible D gene TRBD2, 5 bases. The CDR3 runs 17 residues. CDR1 and CDR2 from the germline V gene are SGHNT and YYREEE (reference sequence). V shed 0 bases and J shed 0 bases, with 14 bases lying between them.

This clone was detected ten times or more. The CDR3 reads CASRGRYNEQFF. In nucleotides, the CDR3 is TGTGCCAGCAGGGGGCGGTACAATGAGCAGTTCTTC. V gene TRBV12-3 or TRBV12-4 combines with J gene TRBJ2-1, with D perhaps matching TRBD1 (5 bases). The CDR3 has 12 amino acids. Trimming took 6 bases from V and 4 from J, leaving 7 bases between them.

This clone was seen repeatedly, ten times or more. This chain connects TRBV14 to TRBJ2-1; no clear D gene. V was trimmed by 1 base and J by 9 bases, leaving 4 bases between them. This CDR3 has 11 residues. Germline V gives CDR1 SGHDN, CDR2 FVKESK. The DNA of the CDR3 is TGTGCCAGCAGCCAAGGCGTTGAGCAGTTCTTC. Translated: CASSQGVEQFF.

This clone was observed at least ten times. The J gene is TRBJ2-7, the V gene TRBV11-3; TRBD2 might be the D (5 bases). Germline CDR1 reads SGHNT; CDR2 reads YENEEA. This CDR3 has 14 amino acids. V was shortened by 0 bases and J by 2 bases, with 8 bases between the two germline ends. CDR3 sequence: CASSLESGTYEQYF. CDR3 in DNA: TGTGCCAGCAGCTTAGAAAGCGGCACCTACGAGCAGTACTTC.

The chain recombines TRBV5-1 with TRBJ2-7; 8 nucleotides align to TRBD1. The CDR3 contains 16 residues. J lost 1 base, V lost 3 bases, and 9 bases had no gene match. Germline V gene sequence: CDR1 SGHRS, CDR2 YFSETQ. CDR3 sequence: CASSYGPDRGSYEQYF. CDR3 nucleotide sequence: TGCGCCAGCAGCTACGGCCCCGACAGGGGATCCTACGAGCAGTACTTC.

This clone is termed medium-sized. The chain employs TRBV28 and TRBJ1-2; the D gene is possibly TRBD1 (5 bases). The CDR3 consists of 14 residues. The germline CDR1 and CDR2 sequences are MDHEN and SYDVKM. V was cut by 6 bases and J by 3 bases, with 14 bases left in between. The DNA for the CDR3 is TGTGCCAGCAGGTCCGGGACCCTGGACTATGGCTACACCTTC. Its protein product is CASRSGTLDYGYTF.

This clone was counted many times. This chain joins TRBV28 and TRBJ2-5, with a weak D call TRBD1 (5 bases). Germline V CDR1 and CDR2: MDHEN, SYDVKM. With 6 bases removed from V and 3 bases from J, the gap between germline ends came to 14 bases. The CDR3 runs 14 residues. The CDR3 is CASRKGSWEETQYF. CDR3 coding DNA: TGTGCCAGCAGGAAGGGGTCATGGGAAGAGACCCAGTACTTC.

This clone was recorded at least ten times. The chain carries TRBV20-1 and TRBJ2-3, with 10 bases matching TRBD2. CDR1 and CDR2 (germline): DFQATT, SNEGSKA (reference sequence). V lost 5 bases and J lost 4; bases outside the gene matches: 6. The CDR3 is 14 amino acids. The CDR3 coding sequence is TGCAGTGCTTCGAAGCGGGAGGGAGCAGATACGCAGTATTTT. Translated: CSASKREGADTQYF.

This clone was detected ten times or more. The J gene is TRBJ2-7, the V gene TRBV6-1; D is uncertain. The CDR3 extends over 13 amino acids. Germline V gene data show CDR1 as MNHNS and CDR2 as SASEGT. Trimming shortened V by 6 bases and J by 1 base, and 10 bases separated the two germline ends. The CDR3 sequence is CASSESTSYEQYF. The CDR3 DNA reads as TGTGCCAGCAGCGAGTCCACGTCCTACGAGCAGTACTTC.